The entry that follows covers one TCR beta chain sequence. Its antigen is still unknown. This sample was taken from a study of cytomegalovirus exposure and HLA in healthy donors. Study-level points and caveats: In vitro experiments confirmed that three CMV-associated chains were specific for CMV antigens. Per a prior analysis, the majority of TCR beta V segments were productive roughly 90% or roughly 30% of the time. A later analysis reportedly identified an Asian-associated ancestry cluster as carrying fewer N-insertions than the approximately 670-donor mean.

V lost 8 bases to trimming and J lost 0 bases, with 17 bases between them. CDR3 size: 15 residues. Germline V gene sequence: CDR1 LNHDA, CDR2 SQIVND (reference sequence). The PCR made use of 60 Vbeta and 13 Jbeta primers. Assay: immunoSEQ multiplex PCR; the TCRdb copy retains only in-frame clones and omits some. Of 150,000 to 200,000 clones listed, around 84% are singletons. Specimen: PBMCs. This chain links TRBV19 with TRBJ2-7; possible D gene TRBD1, 7 bases. This clonotype was obtained from a woman between 45 and 65 years old in good health and CMV-seropositive. The CDR3 protein is CASSPGGTVSYEQYF. The CDR3 nucleotides are TGTGCCAGTTCTCCAGGGGGGACGGTCTCCTACGAGCAGTACTTC.